This T cell receptor beta chain is from a study of T cells after yellow fever vaccination. CDR3 size: 14 residues. CDR1 is SGHRS, CDR2 YFSETQ, per germline. With 1 base removed from V and 4 bases from J, the gap between germline ends came to 10 bases. This clonotype came up once. Its target is not known. TCR cDNA, made by 5'RACE template switching, carried an added universal primer site and UMIs. TCRdb re-called the 5' RACE reads with MiXCR, one entry per CDR3 protein. The repertoire holds around 590,000 distinct CDR3 sequences, with roughly an eighth as singletons. General study findings and limits: Weaker overall, the secondary response nonetheless peaked faster (day 5 versus 15).

Source: PBMCs, taken on the day of the yellow fever booster vaccination. V and J are TRBV5-1 and TRBJ2-3; D might be TRBD1 or TRBD2, each matching 5 bases. The receptor comes from a man younger than 45 who received the YFV17D yellow fever vaccine. The CDR3 region is CASSLREGADTQYF. In DNA, the CDR3 is TGCGCCAGCAGCTTGCGGGAAGGGGCAGATACGCAGTATTTT.